These 18 T cell receptor beta chains were sequenced from one sample in a study of shared clonotypes between healthy human individuals. Assay used: immunoSEQ multiplex PCR; TCRdb lists only in-frame clones, some missing. This table has roughly 2,500,000 clones, approximately 94% appearing once. Sequencing used naive CD4+ T cells from PBMCs. Subset noted: CD45RA+ positively selected. The receptor source for this set is a man in his late teens or twenties in good health. Some clones in this sample may be carry-over from other donors' samples.

The CDR3 loop is CASSAGAAEAGGQFF. The DNA for the CDR3 is TGCGCCAGCAGCGCCGGGGCAGCGGAGGCCGGGGGGCAGTTCTTC. The chain links TRBV5-1 to TRBJ2-1; tentative D call: TRBD2 (6 bases). Germline V gene data show CDR1 as SGHRS and CDR2 as YFSETQ. The CDR3 sequence is 15 residues long. Trimming removed 4 bases at V and 12 bases at J, with 23 bases between.

This chain connects TRBV2 to TRBJ2-1; D might be TRBD1 or TRBD2, each matching 5 bases. CDR1 is SNHLY, CDR2 FYNNEI, per germline. The CDR3 sequence is 12 residues long. Trimming took off 0 bases at V and 13 bases at J, with 10 bases between the two ends. The CDR3 DNA sequence: TGTGCCAGCAGTGAAGCGGGGGTGAAACAGTTCTTC. Its translation is CASSEAGVKQFF.

For the CDR3, the DNA is TGTGCCAGCAGTTCCGGGACAGGGGATCACAATGAGCAGTTCTTC. Translation gives CASSSGTGDHNEQFF. This sequence joins TRBV6-6 and TRBJ2-1; 10 bases agree with TRBD1. The CDR3 runs 15 residues. Germline CDR1 is MNHNY and CDR2 is SVGAGI (reference sequence). V was pared by 4 bases and J by 5 bases, with 5 bases of the junction left unmatched.

A note on this clone: The sample contains more than one DNA sequence encoding this CDR3. The chain couples TRBV6-1 to TRBJ2-6, with D perhaps matching TRBD2 (5 bases). The CDR3 is 15 residues long. Germline CDR1 and CDR2: MNHNS and SASEGT. V was trimmed by 2 bases and J by 1 base, leaving 6 bases between them. The CDR3 DNA is TGTGCCAGCAGTGAAACGGGGTCTGGGGCCAACGTCCTGACTTTC. Its protein is CASSETGSGANVLTF.

The rearrangement joins TRBV11-2 to TRBJ2-7; the match to TRBD2 covers 13 bases. The CDR3 has 14 residues. J was trimmed by 7 bases and V by 5 bases; bases with no gene match: 5. CDR1 is SGHAT, CDR2 FQNNGV, per germline. In DNA, the CDR3 is TGTGCCAGCAGCAGGACTAGCGGGAGAGGGGAGCAGTACTTC. As protein: CASSRTSGRGEQYF.

This clone was observed a handful of times. The rearrangement uses TRBV5-4 and TRBJ1-2; 8 nucleotides match TRBD1. Germline lookup yields CDR1 SGHNT and CDR2 YYREEE (reference sequence). With V trimmed by 4 bases and J by 8 bases, 10 bases remained unmatched. The CDR3 has 14 amino acids. This CDR3 reads CASSPPGQGQGYTF. The CDR3 bases are TGTGCCAGCAGCCCACCAGGACAGGGCCAGGGCTACACCTTC. Complete variable domain (other parts from reference TRBV5-4 and TRBJ1-2): ETGVTQSPTHLIKTRGQQVTLRCSSQSGHNTVSWYQQALGQGPQFIFQYYREEENGRGNFPPRFSGLQFPNYSSELNVNALELDDSALYLCASSPPGQGQGYTFGSGTRLTVV.

This clone was counted once. The rearrangement uses TRBV5-1 and TRBJ2-1, with 7 positions matching TRBD2. The V and J ends lost 3 bases and 0 bases, in that order; junction bases with no gene match: 9. The CDR3 runs 17 residues. CDR1 and CDR2 from the germline V gene are SGHRS and YFSETQ. This CDR3 reads CASSSAWRTSSYNEQFF. The DNA of the CDR3 is TGCGCCAGCAGCTCGGCCTGGAGGACTAGCTCCTACAATGAGCAGTTCTTC.

V usage is TRBV5-4 and J usage is TRBJ1-1, with D uncertain. V gave up 4 bases and J gave up 8 bases, with 15 bases separating them. The CDR3 is made up of 13 amino acids. In germline, CDR1 is SGHNT, CDR2 YYREEE (reference sequence). CDR3 DNA sequence: TGTGCCAGCAGCCCGTACACCACTAGAGAAGCTTTCTTT. Translating it yields CASSPYTTREAFF.

The genes are TRBV6-1 and TRBJ2-7; the D gene is possibly TRBD1 (5 bases). V was shortened by 1 base and J by 9 bases, with 13 bases between the two germline ends. This CDR3 region has 13 residues. Germline CDR1 is MNHNS and CDR2 is SASEGT. This CDR3 is CASSEVREVAQYF. The CDR3 bases are TGTGCCAGCAGTGAAGTCAGGGAAGTAGCGCAGTACTTC.

This chain links TRBV2 with TRBJ1-3; D gene uncertain. The CDR3 is made up of 15 amino acids. CDR1 SNHLY and CDR2 FYNNEI come from the germline V gene. V was pared by 4 bases and J by 0 bases, with 10 bases between. The CDR3 DNA sequence: TGTGCCAGCAGTGTTCAGCCTTCCTCTGGAAACACCATATATTTT. It translates to CASSVQPSSGNTIYF.

The J gene is TRBJ2-7, the V gene TRBV10-3; possible D gene TRBD2, 6 bases. The CDR3 contains 13 residues. The germline V gene has CDR1 ENHRY and CDR2 SYGVKD. Trimming left V 4 bases short and J 5 bases short, with 12 bases between. The CDR3 loop is CAISGTGEDEQYF. The CDR3, as DNA: TGTGCCATCAGTGGTACGGGGGAGGACGAGCAGTACTTC.

The chain combines TRBV19 with TRBJ2-3; 8 nucleotides match TRBD2. Germline V gene lookup returns CDR1 LNHDA and CDR2 SQIVND (reference sequence). V shed 6 bases, J shed 4 bases, and the junction held 15 bases outside the gene matches. CDR3 length: 17 amino acids. The CDR3 sequence is CASSYPPASGRADTQYF. The CDR3 DNA follows: TGTGCCAGTAGCTACCCCCCGGCCAGCGGGAGAGCAGATACGCAGTATTTT.

V and J are TRBV7-9 and TRBJ1-1; 8 positions match TRBD1. V gave up 8 bases and J gave up 4 bases; unmatched junction bases: 12. The CDR3 runs 15 residues. Germline CDR1 reads SEHNR; CDR2 reads FQNEAQ (reference sequence). In DNA form, the CDR3 reads TGTGCCAGCGAACTCACAGGGGGTCAGGTCACTGAAGCTTTCTTT. The encoded protein is CASELTGGQVTEAFF.

The genes are TRBV7-2 and TRBJ2-3; unclear D gene. The CDR3 has 13 residues. The ends were cut back, 5 bases at V and 6 bases at J, with 12 bases in the middle. CDR1 SGHTA and CDR2 FQGNSA come from the germline V gene. CDR3 residues: CASSPGLPDTQYF. CDR3 sequence (DNA): TGTGCCAGCAGCCCCGGCCTCCCCGATACGCAGTATTTT.

The J gene is TRBJ2-1, the V gene TRBV28; 12 nucleotides match TRBD2. Germline lookup yields CDR1 MDHEN and CDR2 SYDVKM. J was trimmed by 12 bases and V by 4 bases; bases with no gene match: 16. The length of the CDR3 is 17 residues. The CDR3 protein is CASSSELRLAGDVRQFF. CDR3 DNA sequence: TGTGCCAGCAGTTCTGAACTCAGACTAGCGGGAGACGTTAGGCAGTTCTTC.

J is TRBJ2-5 and V is TRBV7-7, with 10 bases aligning to TRBD2. Germline V gene lookup returns CDR1 SSHAT and CDR2 FNYEAQ (reference sequence). The CDR3 is 15 residues long. The trim removed 0 bases at V and 3 bases at J, leaving 1 base unmatched. CDR3 loop: CASSLASGREETQYF. DNA of the CDR3: TGTGCCAGCAGCTTAGCCAGCGGGAGGGAAGAGACCCAGTACTTC.

The CDR3 reads CASSLVLTSGRSTDTQYF. The CDR3 DNA sequence: TGTGCCAGCAGCTTAGTCCTCACTAGCGGGAGGAGCACAGATACGCAGTATTTT. This sequence joins TRBV7-9 and TRBJ2-3; 12 positions agree with TRBD2. Per germline, CDR1 SEHNR and CDR2 FQNEAQ (reference sequence). The V segment lost 1 base and the J segment 0 bases; nucleotides outside the gene matches: 5. The CDR3 runs 18 residues.

This clone appeared a single time. The genes are TRBV28 and TRBJ2-7; D is perhaps TRBD1 (5 bases). The germline V gene has CDR1 MDHEN and CDR2 SYDVKM. The V gene lost 2 bases and the J gene lost 10 bases, with 9 bases spanning the gap. The CDR3 spans 11 residues. The CDR3 bases are TGTGCCAGCAGTTTACAGGGCAGTCAGTACTTC. This encodes CASSLQGSQYF.